This TCR beta chain was sequenced in a study of T cells in women clearing cervical HPV infection (dated by TCRdb to the late 2010s). With regard to the full study: Cases were about two dozen women with histologically confirmed HPV16-related CIN3 or worse, including a couple of invasive cancers. Because only a few women had HLA typing data, the possibility that HLA type acted as a confounder could not be ruled out. An exploratory proof-of-principle case-control study, nested within the Guanacaste HPV Natural History Study in Costa Rica, was conducted to compare TCR repertoires across cervical HPV16 outcomes. For cases, the median interval between lesion detection and blood sampling was roughly 150 days, with an interquartile range of roughly 90 to 200 days. The controls were 25 or so women whose single incident HPV16 infection cleared within 12 months with no development of precancer or cancer. Five blinded duplicates per group were added as quality controls, so that roughly 60 samples were obtained: 50 or so participants and approximately 10 replicates. Cases were matched to controls by age within five years and by the year the sample was collected. In the parent cohort, more than 8,500 women aged 18 or older were enrolled in Guanacaste, Costa Rica, during about 1992 to 1994 and then followed for approximately 7 years. Blood from cases was collected at the visit at which the lesion was first identified, whereas blood from controls was collected once infection was no longer detected. Cases had a median age of about 34 years and controls had a median age of 38, with no significant differences in baseline characteristics.

According to the germline V gene, CDR1 reads SGHRS and CDR2 reads YFSETQ. Reading from cysteine to phenylalanine, the CDR3 counts 13 amino acids. The CDR3 was read in part: 30 bases, with the frame set at base 1. Trimming takes 6 bases from V and 6 bases from J, and the germline ends sit 12 bases apart. TCR beta CDR3 regions were amplified by multiplex PCR using the immunoSEQ assay from an average of approximately 1,200 ng genomic DNA per sample. The assay corrected primer bias using a complete synthetic TCR repertoire to establish an amplification baseline. Amplicons were sequenced on the Illumina platform. The original methods were these. Sequence errors were corrected by clustering with frequency ratios and a modified nearest-neighbor algorithm, and the sequences were then analyzed in the immunoSEQ Analyzer using IMGT gene definitions. At each rarefaction depth, TCR richness and evenness were averaged across 20 rarefaction repeats, and samples with fewer sequences than that depth were excluded. Wilcoxon rank sum tests with FDR correction were used to compare relative abundances of V, D and J genes between the groups. An intraclass correlation of around 96% for TCR richness and an average of around 82% across 65 or so gene segments were obtained from the blinded duplicates. Held by TCRdb, this immuneACCESS table contains in-frame sequences only and omits some clones. Under half of the omission traces to an unresolved V gene where checked; the cause of the rest is unknown. For V, J and clone size, that table is used; D and trimming come from the DNA. This sample's table contains about 25,000 clones. The top ten clonotypes cover 5% to 8.5% of the sample.

Beyond this particular receptor, the publication reports: Whether associations preceded infection or resulted from infection could not be shown with the cross-sectional design, and effector/memory subsets and HPV-specific T cells were not isolated. Significantly higher TCR repertoire richness was observed in CIN3+ cases than in controls across sequencing depths, whereas no difference in evenness was found. T-cell numbers per sample were unknown, so richness differences could reflect varying T-cell content rather than repertoire biology. Cases were distinguished from controls with an estimated AUC of 0.65 to 0.85 by random forest classifiers combining richness and V gene abundances. TRBV6-7 relative abundance was lower in cases than in controls (roughly 0.11% versus 0.16%; Bonferroni P = 0.0008).

Every participant had a single incident cervical HPV16 infection, and prevalent HPV16 infections were excluded. Cervical HPV DNA was detected by MY09/MY11 PCR, and genotyping was performed by dot-blot hybridization. Roughly 15 mL of heparinized blood was centrifuged, after which the buffy coat was aliquoted, frozen at -30 degrees C, and then stored at -80 degrees C. QIAGEN kits were used to extract genomic DNA from the buffy coat specimens. For this clone: It lacks a known antigen. The read finishes 3 residues shy of the CDR3 end, and the germline J gene is used to complete it.

Sequenced material: blood buffy coat. This sequence uses TRBV5-1 and TRBJ2-2, with the D gene too uncertain to name. The source of this sequence is a woman between 18 and 70 years old with a cervical HPV16 infection that either progressed to CIN3+ or cleared (not recorded which). CDR3 bases read: TGCGCCAGCAACCCCCCAGGTCCCGGGGAG. Translated, this gives CASNPPGPGE. The whole CDR3 protein reads CASNPPGPGELFF.